This TCR beta chain was recovered during a study of blood T cell repertoires in COVID-19. Across the whole study: The United States, Italy and Spain provided the acute and convalescent COVID-19 samples.

The CDR3 extends over 17 amino acids. V dropped 4 bases and J dropped 1 base, with 19 bases sitting between them. Germline lookup yields CDR1 LGHDT and CDR2 YNNKEL (reference sequence). As originally analysed: Reference gene primer amplification gave nucleated cell count estimates. Data came from immunoSEQ multiplex PCR; TCRdb stores just in-frame clones and leaves some out. The V and J calls and the clone size are those of that table, but D and trimming were determined from the DNA. The sample lists over 200,000 clones, roughly four fifths occurring once. Recruited during active infection, patients (from Seattle) were subsequently followed longitudinally. This clone was counted between two and nine times.

Sequenced input: peripheral blood. The TCR sequence derives from an elderly woman with COVID-19, enrolled during active disease. This rearrangement joins TRBV3-1 (or the pseudogene TRBV3-2) to TRBJ1-1; TRBD1 might be the D (5 bases). CDR3 residues: CASSPSGLLTWNTEAFF. CDR3 coding DNA: TGTGCCAGCAGCCCATCGGGACTGCTCACCTGGAACACTGAAGCTTTCTTT.